This T cell receptor beta chain was profiled in a study of blood T cell repertoires in COVID-19. In the study overall: The origin of the acute and convalescent COVID-19 samples was the United States, Italy and Spain. Sources were T cells, B-cell-depleted T cells, or PBMCs; the material itself was cDNA or gDNA.

The authors' processing: Researchers report that nucleated cell counts were estimated from reference gene primer amplification. TCRdb keeps only in-frame clones here, not all; method: immunoSEQ multiplex PCR. Clone size and the V and J calls come from that table; the DNA yielded D and trimming. The table has 130,000 or so clones, roughly 88% seen once. Per germline, CDR1 SGHVS and CDR2 FQNEAQ. Trimming took 4 bases from V and 0 from J, leaving 19 bases between them. The CDR3 has 17 amino acids. The sequenced material came from peripheral blood. The origin of this receptor is a man between 60 and 70 years old with active or convalescent COVID-19. J is TRBJ2-7 and V is TRBV7-8; a possible D gene is TRBD2 (6 bases). The CDR3 sequence is CASSYTGFGRSSYEQYF. The CDR3 region has the DNA TGTGCCAGCAGCTATACGGGCTTCGGGAGAAGCTCCTACGAGCAGTACTTC. Variable domain in full (rest from reference TRBV7-8 and TRBJ2-7): GAGVSQSPRYKVAKRGQDVALRCDPISGHVSLFWYQQALGQGPEFLTYFQNEAQLDKSGLPSDRFFAERPEGSVSTLKIQRTQQEDSAVYLCASSYTGFGRSSYEQYFGPGTRLTVT.